One sample yielded the 19 T cell receptor beta chains listed below, sequenced in a study of T cell responses to AZD1222 COVID-19 vaccine (dated by TCRdb to the early 2020s). The sample's time point label, decoded: baseline before first vaccination. Library preparation employed the immunoSEQ multiplex PCR assay. TCRdb mirrors the immuneACCESS table, restricted to in-frame sequences. Some clones are absent from its copies; in checked studies, under half trace to an unresolved V gene, and the reason for the others is unknown. For this sample there are around 100,000 clones; roughly 85% appear just once. The top ten constitute around 3.1% of the sample. This sample comprised peripheral blood, obtained on day 0 of AZD1222 vaccination. The receptors come from an adult in good health.

With respect to this clone: At one end, the junction sequence differs from germline, possibly due to a read error. The chain is built from TRBV5-1 and TRBJ2-1; 11 nucleotides line up with TRBD2. Per germline, CDR1 SGHRS and CDR2 YFSETQ. This CDR3 comprises 14 residues. CDR3 nucleotides: TGTGCCAGCAGCACTAGCGGGGGCTACAATGAGCAGTTCTTC. It is translated as CASSTSGGYNEQFF.

This sequence joins TRBV6-2 or TRBV6-3 and TRBJ1-1; no firm D call. Germline-derived CDR1 and CDR2 are MNHEY and SVGEGT. The V end was cut by 2 bases, the J end by 0 bases, with 13 bases between. This CDR3 comprises 16 residues. CDR3 coding DNA: TGTGCCAGCAGTTACCTCGGGCAGACCCTGAACACTGAAGCTTTCTTT. Its protein is CASSYLGQTLNTEAFF.

This chain connects TRBV5-8 to TRBJ1-2; tentative D call: TRBD1 (5 bases). The CDR3 is 15 amino acids. V was clipped by 4 bases and J by 3 bases, with 16 bases between them. Germline V lookup: CDR1 SGHTS, CDR2 YDEGEE. The chain's CDR3 is CASSRGLGGDYGYTF. CDR3 bases: TGTGCCAGCAGCCGTGGCCTTGGGGGAGACTATGGCTACACCTTC.

The chain links TRBV11-2 to TRBJ2-5; 8 nucleotides line up with TRBD2. The CDR3 is 13 residues long. Trimming removed 5 bases from V and 5 bases from J; junction bases left unmatched: 4. Germline V lookup: CDR1 SGHAT, CDR2 FQNNGV. The CDR3 DNA is TGTGCCAGCAGCGGGGGACTAGGGGAGACCCAGTACTTC. It translates to CASSGGLGETQYF.

The chain is built from TRBV3-1 (or the pseudogene TRBV3-2) and TRBJ2-5; D ambiguous. Germline CDR1 reads LGHDT; CDR2 reads YNNKEL (reference sequence). Trimming stripped 1 base from V and 7 bases from J, with 16 bases between. This CDR3 has 15 amino acids. This CDR3 is CASSQGLSKAGTQYF. The CDR3 DNA is TGTGCCAGCAGCCAAGGACTGTCTAAGGCCGGGACCCAGTACTTC.

The V and J genes are TRBV19 and TRBJ1-4; 7 bases align to TRBD1. Trimming cost V 7 bases and J 11 bases; bases outside gene matches: 10. This CDR3 is 13 amino acids long. The germline gives CDR1 LNHDA, CDR2 SQIVND (reference sequence). CDR3: CASTQTGLGKLFF. DNA for the CDR3: TGTGCCAGTACCCAGACAGGGCTGGGGAAACTGTTTTTT.

About this clone: A read error may produce the germline difference seen at one junction end. V usage is TRBV15 and J usage is TRBJ2-5; D perhaps matches TRBD1 (5 bases). This CDR3 comprises 12 residues. The germline V gene encodes CDR1 LNHNV and CDR2 YYDKDF (reference sequence). The CDR3 reads CATSRVQETQYF. In nucleotides, the CDR3 is TGTGCCACGAGCAGGGTCCAAGAGACCCAGTACTTC.

V gene TRBV24-1 combines with J gene TRBJ1-1; weak D call: TRBD1 (6 bases). The CDR3 contains 14 residues. V lost 4 bases and J 4 bases, leaving 12 bases between the germline ends. The V gene's germline CDR1 is KGHDR and CDR2 SFDVKD. CDR3 loop: CATSEGGEGTEAFF. The CDR3 nucleotides are TGTGCCACCAGTGAAGGGGGAGAGGGCACTGAAGCTTTCTTT.

The V and J genes are TRBV6-5 and TRBJ2-7, with TRBD1 matching 7 bases. The CDR3 is made up of 14 amino acids. The ends lost 6 bases at V and 2 bases at J; junction bases unmatched: 7. Germline CDR1 and CDR2: MNHEY and SVGAGI. DNA of the CDR3: TGTGCCAGCAGCCCCCCGGACAGGCCCTACGAGCAGTACTTC. It codes for CASSPPDRPYEQYF.

This clone has only a few counts. The rearrangement joins TRBV12-5 to TRBJ2-3; D unclear. Trimming stripped 0 bases from V and 2 bases from J, with 0 bases between. CDR3 length equals 12 residues. CDR1 is LGHNT, CDR2 FRNRAP, per germline. This chain's CDR3 is CASGLVTDTQYF. CDR3 nucleotide sequence: TGTGCTAGTGGTTTGGTCACAGATACGCAGTATTTT.

The V and J genes are TRBV7-2 and TRBJ1-4; 12 nucleotides line up with TRBD1. Germline values: CDR1 SGHTA, CDR2 FQGNSA. CDR3 size: 14 residues. The trim removed 10 bases at V and 13 bases at J, leaving 13 bases unmatched. CDR3 region: CATGPGTGGPGLFF. The CDR3, as DNA: TGTGCCACCGGACCCGGGACAGGGGGCCCGGGACTGTTTTTT.

This chain connects TRBV6-5 to TRBJ1-6; D uncertain. The CDR3 is 16 amino acids. Trimming took 1 base from V and 2 from J, leaving 9 bases between them. Germline lookup yields CDR1 MNHEY and CDR2 SVGAGI. The CDR3 DNA reads TGTGCCAGCAGTTACTTAACACTGACCTATAATTCACCCCTCCACTTT. Amino acid sequence: CASSYLTLTYNSPLHF.

V usage is TRBV28 and J usage is TRBJ1-1; D is unresolved. Germline V CDR1 and CDR2: MDHEN, SYDVKM. CDR3 size: 15 residues. V lost 5 bases, J lost 5 bases, and 18 bases lay in between. The CDR3 spells CASSPHEWAKTEAFF. Written as DNA, the CDR3 is TGTGCCAGCAGTCCCCATGAGTGGGCGAAGACTGAAGCTTTCTTT.

The V and J genes are TRBV6-5 and TRBJ1-2; D may be TRBD1 (6 bases). The CDR3 has 15 amino acids. The V end lost 4 bases, the J end lost 0 bases, and 12 bases lay between the germline ends. Looked up from germline, CDR1 is MNHEY and CDR2 is SVGAGI. The CDR3 DNA sequence: TGTGCCAGCAGTTGGCAGGGGCCTGCTAACTATGGCTACACCTTC. It codes for CASSWQGPANYGYTF.

V and J are TRBV29-1 and TRBJ2-2; a weak D match, TRBD2 (7 bases). Germline CDR1 reads SQVTM; CDR2 reads ANQGSEA. Trimming cost V 4 bases and J 4 bases, with 10 bases left between them. The CDR3 runs 13 residues. The CDR3: CSVGGGGTGELFF. The CDR3 DNA is TGCAGCGTTGGAGGGGGGGGCACCGGGGAGCTGTTTTTT.

This rearrangement joins TRBV19 to TRBJ1-6, with D unresolved. The CDR3 sequence is 14 residues long. V lost 8 bases and J lost 7, with 15 bases in between. Germline values: CDR1 LNHDA, CDR2 SQIVND (reference sequence). The CDR3 region is CASRNSPLNSPLHF. The DNA of the CDR3 is TGTGCCAGTCGGAATAGCCCGTTGAATTCACCCCTCCACTTT.

The rearrangement joins TRBV6-5 to TRBJ2-5; the match to TRBD2 covers 12 bases. V shed 6 bases and J 9 bases; nucleotides not matched to a gene: 8. The CDR3 is 14 amino acids. Per the germline V gene, CDR1 is MNHEY and CDR2 is SVGAGI. CDR3 loop: CASRRTSGDGAQYF. CDR3 DNA sequence: TGTGCCAGCAGACGGACTAGCGGGGATGGGGCCCAGTACTTC.

The rearrangement joins TRBV6-5 to TRBJ2-3; D might be TRBD2 (6 bases). Trimming took 8 bases from V and 3 from J, leaving 15 bases between them. The germline gives CDR1 MNHEY, CDR2 SVGAGI. This CDR3 region has 14 residues. The CDR3 is CASSLSGRTDTQYF. In nucleotides, the CDR3 is TGTGCCAGCTCCCTTAGCGGTCGGACAGATACGCAGTATTTT.

This chain joins TRBV4-1 and TRBJ1-5, with D possibly matching TRBD1 (5 bases). The CDR3 consists of 18 residues. The germline gives CDR1 MGHRA, CDR2 YSYEKL. V was clipped by 0 bases and J by 0 bases, with 15 bases between them. CDR3 amino acids: CASSQDPTGGDSNQPQHF. The DNA of the CDR3 is TGCGCCAGCAGCCAAGATCCCACAGGTGGGGATAGCAATCAGCCCCAGCATTTT.